The 27 T cell receptor beta chains in this list originate from one sample, sequenced in a study of OX40 agonist ivuxolimab in advanced cancers. The method was immunoSEQ multiplex PCR; TCRdb's version includes in-frame clones alone and lacks a portion of them. The repertoire holds roughly 57,000 clones, with roughly 84% as singletons. Sequences were derived from CD4+ or CD8+ T cells sorted from blood, sampled in a trial of the OX40 agonist ivuxolimab. These receptors were taken from an adult with an advanced solid tumor such as melanoma, head and neck, liver or kidney cancer.

V usage is TRBV5-1 and J usage is TRBJ1-2; unclear D gene. V lost 0 bases, J lost 7 bases, and 7 bases lay in between. Per germline, CDR1 SGHRS and CDR2 YFSETQ. The CDR3 consists of 12 residues. CDR3 nucleotides: TGCGCCAGCAGCTTGGATGGGTTTGGCTACACCTTC. It codes for CASSLDGFGYTF.

The gene calls are TRBV9 and TRBJ1-3, with 8 nucleotides matching TRBD1. With 1 base clipped from V and 4 bases from J, the junction kept 25 bases outside the gene matches. Per germline, CDR1 SGDLS and CDR2 YYNGEE. There are 22 residues in the CDR3. The CDR3 DNA reads as TGTGCCAGCAGCGTATCGGTTGGAGGGGTCTGGACAGGGAGACCGGGGGGAAACACCATATATTTT. It yields the protein CASSVSVGGVWTGRPGGNTIYF.

This clone occurred a few times. This chain links TRBV7-3 with TRBJ2-5, with a weak D call TRBD1 (6 bases). Germline CDR1 is SGHTA and CDR2 is FQGTGA. This CDR3 comprises 14 residues. Trimming took off 0 bases at V and 5 bases at J, with 10 bases between the two ends. The CDR3 DNA sequence: TGTGCCAGCAGCTTAACAGGGGGAAAGGAGACCCAGTACTTC. Translated, it gives CASSLTGGKETQYF.

This clone was detected only once. The chain couples TRBV7-2 to TRBJ1-3; D may be TRBD1 (5 bases). CDR3 length equals 16 residues. Trimming left V 4 bases short and J 0 bases short, with 13 bases between. The germline CDR1 and CDR2 sequences are SGHTA and FQGNSA. The CDR3 DNA reads TGTGCCAGCAGCTCGGGGGGATCTTCCTCTGGAAACACCATATATTTT. Translated: CASSSGGSSSGNTIYF.

The gene calls are TRBV5-1 and TRBJ2-7; D is ambiguous. Germline CDR1 reads SGHRS; CDR2 reads YFSETQ. This CDR3 is built from 14 residues. V was clipped by 0 bases and J by 0 bases, with 7 bases between them. CDR3 nucleotides: TGCGCCAGCAGCTTGGACAGTTACTCCTACGAGCAGTACTTC. It encodes CASSLDSYSYEQYF.

The chain couples TRBV10-3 to TRBJ1-1; D unresolved. With 0 bases removed from V and 13 bases from J, the gap between germline ends came to 12 bases. The length of the CDR3 is 12 residues. The germline V gene has CDR1 ENHRY and CDR2 SYGVKD. The CDR3 here is CAISESSAVGFF. CDR3 DNA sequence: TGTGCCATCAGTGAGTCGTCGGCGGTAGGTTTCTTT.

This chain links TRBV28 with TRBJ1-1; D uncertain. Trimming removed 2 bases at V and 3 bases at J, with 16 bases between. CDR3 size: 16 residues. CDR1 and CDR2 from the germline V gene are MDHEN and SYDVKM. CDR3 nucleotides: TGTGCCAGCAGTTTAGGGTTGTGGGGATCTGACACTGAAGCTTTCTTT. It encodes CASSLGLWGSDTEAFF.

This sequence joins TRBV15 and TRBJ1-4, with D maybe TRBD1 (5 bases). V was trimmed by 0 bases and J by 14 bases, leaving 13 bases between them. The germline V gene has CDR1 LNHNV and CDR2 YYDKDF (reference sequence). The CDR3 extends over 13 amino acids. Here the CDR3 reads CATSRDFKSGLFF. The DNA for the CDR3 is TGTGCCACCAGCAGAGATTTCAAGTCAGGGCTGTTTTTT.

This clone showed up just a few times. The chain joins TRBV9 to TRBJ2-7; 8 bases map to TRBD1. Germline-derived CDR1 and CDR2 are SGDLS and YYNGEE. The CDR3 loop spans 15 amino acids. Trimming took 0 bases from V and 0 from J; bases not matched to a gene: 2. In DNA form, the CDR3 reads TGTGCCAGCAGCGTAGGACAGGGGATCTCCTACGAGCAGTACTTC. Its protein is CASSVGQGISYEQYF.

The rearrangement links TRBV6-5 to TRBJ2-7, with 10 nucleotides matching TRBD1. V lost 7 bases to trimming and J lost 4 bases; unmatched junction nucleotides: 7. Germline V CDR1 and CDR2: MNHEY, SVGAGI. CDR3 length: 14 amino acids. CDR3 bases: TGTGCCAGCAAGGGGGGGACAGGGGAATACGAGCAGTACTTC. This codes for CASKGGTGEYEQYF.

J is TRBJ1-5 and V is TRBV4-1; possible D gene TRBD1, 6 bases. The CDR3 is 15 residues long. Germline CDR1 reads MGHRA; CDR2 reads YSYEKL. V was trimmed by 5 bases and J by 6 bases, leaving 17 bases between them. CDR3: CASSSRDMGSQPQHF. The CDR3 DNA sequence: TGCGCCAGCAGCAGCCGGGACATGGGGTCTCAGCCCCAGCATTTT.

This chain connects TRBV11-2 to TRBJ2-1, with unresolved D. Germline V gene sequence: CDR1 SGHAT, CDR2 FQNNGV. This CDR3 spans 12 amino acids. The ends were cut back, 4 bases at V and 9 bases at J, with 10 bases in the middle. In DNA form, the CDR3 reads TGTGCCAGCAGCTCGGATACGGGTGAGCAGTTCTTC. Amino acid sequence: CASSSDTGEQFF.

This sequence joins TRBV2 and TRBJ2-7; no reliable D call. The V end lost 7 bases, the J end lost 0 bases, and 13 bases lay between the germline ends. Germline V gives CDR1 SNHLY, CDR2 FYNNEI. This CDR3 spans 14 amino acids. The CDR3 here is CASKSGRTSYEQYF. CDR3 in DNA: TGTGCCAGCAAGTCCGGGCGGACCTCCTACGAGCAGTACTTC.

The chain joins TRBV5-4 to TRBJ1-1; D is perhaps TRBD1 (5 bases). Germline V gene sequence: CDR1 SGHNT, CDR2 YYREEE (reference sequence). CDR3 size: 14 residues. V was clipped by 0 bases and J by 2 bases, with 8 bases between them. The CDR3 coding sequence is TGTGCCAGCAGCTTGGGAGGGGACAACACTGAAGCTTTCTTT. Its translation: CASSLGGDNTEAFF.

The table lists this clone with a few counts. This chain joins TRBV28 and TRBJ1-5, with a possible D match to TRBD1 (5 bases). Germline lookup yields CDR1 MDHEN and CDR2 SYDVKM. The CDR3 sequence is 16 residues long. V lost 2 bases to trimming and J lost 5 bases, with 16 bases between them. CDR3 DNA: TGTGCCAGCAGTTTACCCCAGGGTTCCGGGGATCAGCCCCAGCATTTT. Translating it yields CASSLPQGSGDQPQHF. The variable domain in full, with the rest retrieved from reference TRBV28 and TRBJ1-5, is DVKVTQSSRYLVKRTGEKVFLECVQDMDHENMFWYRQDPGLGLRLIYFSYDVKMKEKGDIPEGYSVSREKKERFSLILESASTNQTSMYLCASSLPQGSGDQPQHFGDGTRLSIL.

The chain employs TRBV28 and TRBJ2-5, with D perhaps matching TRBD1 (6 bases). The end of the DNA aligns better with TRBJ2-7, so the J call may be wrong. The V gene's germline CDR1 is MDHEN and CDR2 SYDVKM. This CDR3 comprises 11 residues. This chain's CDR3 is CASTGLYEQYF. CDR3 sequence (DNA): TGTGCCAGTACAGGGCTCTACGAGCAGTACTTC.

The chain combines TRBV5-1 with TRBJ1-2; maybe TRBD1 (5 bases). The CDR3 spans 13 residues. CDR1 is SGHRS, CDR2 YFSETQ, per germline. The ends were cut back, 4 bases at V and 8 bases at J, with 15 bases in the middle. The CDR3 spells CASSIGTLEGYTF. As DNA, the CDR3 is TGCGCCAGCAGCATTGGGACGTTAGAAGGCTACACCTTC.

The rearrangement links TRBV9 to TRBJ1-6; 7 bases agree with TRBD1. The CDR3 totals 14 residues. With V trimmed by 2 bases and J by 10 bases, 6 bases remained unmatched. Germline CDR1 is SGDLS and CDR2 is YYNGEE. CDR3 in amino acids: CASSVRDRGSPLHF. The CDR3 DNA reads TGTGCCAGCAGCGTCCGGGACAGAGGCTCACCCCTCCACTTT.

The rearrangement uses TRBV4-2 and TRBJ2-1; the D gene is possibly TRBD2 (5 bases). The CDR3 contains 14 residues. The V and J ends lost 0 bases and 4 bases respectively, with 7 bases between them. Germline V gene sequence: CDR1 LGHNA, CDR2 YNFKEQ. The DNA for the CDR3 is TGTGCCAGCAGCCAAGAGGGAGATTACAATGAGCAGTTCTTC. Protein product: CASSQEGDYNEQFF.

The chain recombines TRBV6-5 with TRBJ1-1, with TRBD1 matching 10 bases. This CDR3 has 15 amino acids. Per germline, CDR1 MNHEY and CDR2 SVGAGI. V trimming: 2 bases; J trimming: 4 bases; junction bases outside the gene matches: 4. Here the CDR3 reads CASSYPGTGATEAFF. The CDR3 bases are TGTGCCAGCAGTTACCCGGGGACAGGGGCCACTGAAGCTTTCTTT.

This clone appeared a single time. This chain links TRBV6-5 with TRBJ2-6, with a tentative D call TRBD1 (6 bases). Per germline, CDR1 MNHEY and CDR2 SVGAGI. CDR3 size: 14 residues. Trimming stripped 8 bases from V and 4 bases from J, with 12 bases between. The CDR3: CASLQGNGANVLTF. DNA for the CDR3: TGTGCCAGCCTTCAGGGGAACGGGGCCAACGTCCTGACTTTC.

V is TRBV23-1 and J is TRBJ1-2; no clear D. TRBV23-1 is noted as an ORF with a role that remains uncertain. The CDR3 consists of 10 residues. V was trimmed by 5 bases and J by 2 bases, leaving 0 bases between them. This chain's CDR3 is CASSNYGYTF. DNA of the CDR3: TGCGCCAGCAGTAACTATGGCTACACCTTC.

The V and J genes are TRBV18 and TRBJ1-1; TRBD1 agrees at 7 bases. V shed 3 bases and J 2 bases; nucleotides not matched to a gene: 9. Germline CDR1 and CDR2: KGHSH and LQKENI. The CDR3 runs 16 residues. The CDR3 is CASSPVGQKTNTEAFF. The CDR3 bases are TGTGCCAGCTCACCGGTGGGACAGAAAACAAACACTGAAGCTTTCTTT. Full variable domain (missing parts from reference TRBV18 and TRBJ1-1): NAGVMQNPRHLVRRRGQEARLRCSPMKGHSHVYWYRQLPEEGLKFMVYLQKENIIDESGMPKERFSAEFPKEGPSILRIQQVVRGDSAAYFCASSPVGQKTNTEAFFGQGTRLTVV.

This chain links TRBV18 with TRBJ1-2; 7 nucleotides match TRBD1. CDR3 length: 14 amino acids. V lost 4 bases to trimming and J lost 4 bases; unmatched junction nucleotides: 6. Germline loops: CDR1 KGHSH, CDR2 LQKENI. As DNA, the CDR3 is TGTGCCAGCTCACTCGTACAGGGGAGCTATGGCTACACCTTC. Translating gives CASSLVQGSYGYTF.

V is TRBV5-4 and J is TRBJ2-5; 9 bases are a match to TRBD1. Germline values: CDR1 SGHNT, CDR2 YYREEE (reference sequence). Losses at the gene ends were 1 base for V and 1 base for J; bases not matched to a gene: 11. The CDR3 consists of 18 residues. CDR3 bases: TGTGCCAGCAGCTTGAAGCTGACCGGGACAGGGCTCCAAGAGACCCAGTACTTC. The encoded protein is CASSLKLTGTGLQETQYF.

The chain uses TRBV9 and TRBJ1-3, with a weak D call TRBD1 (6 bases). V lost 0 bases, J lost 0 bases, and 10 bases lay in between. The CDR3 has 16 amino acids. Germline V CDR1 and CDR2: SGDLS, YYNGEE. The DNA for the CDR3 is TGTGCCAGCAGCGTAGACCACAGGGTCTCTGGAAACACCATATATTTT. It encodes CASSVDHRVSGNTIYF.

The rearrangement links TRBV4-3 to TRBJ2-6; 10 nucleotides line up with TRBD1. Germline CDR1 and CDR2: LGHNA and YSLEER. The CDR3 totals 19 residues. Unmatched junction bases numbered 8, after V lost 0 bases and J lost 3 bases. CDR3 amino acids: CASSQDLGTGDFGANVLTF. DNA for the CDR3: TGCGCCAGCAGCCAAGATCTTGGGACAGGGGATTTTGGGGCCAACGTCCTGACTTTC.